These 17 T cell receptor beta chains came from one sample sequenced in a study of response to subunit inactivated influenza vaccine. TCRdb used MiXCR to reprocess the RT-PCR reads, holding one entry per CDR3 protein. The table lists around 480,000 distinct CDR3 sequences, approximately 15% of them singletons. The sample consisted of CD4+ T cells sorted from PBMCs, taken less than 25 months after vaccination. Receptor source: a man between 50 and 69 years old who received an inactivated influenza vaccine.

V is TRBV7-6 and J is TRBJ2-1, with unresolved D. The CDR3 extends over 15 amino acids. Germline V CDR1 and CDR2: SGHVS, FNYEAQ. The V gene lost 5 bases and the J gene lost 2 bases, with 13 bases spanning the gap. CDR3 DNA: TGTGCCAGCAGCAGTATGGCAAGCACCTACAATGAGCAGTTCTTC. It translates to CASSSMASTYNEQFF.

V usage is TRBV6-1 and J usage is TRBJ1-2, with D possibly being TRBD1 (6 bases). Between the trimmed V and J ends, which lost 6 bases and 7 bases, there was a span of 18 bases. The CDR3 length is 14 residues. CDR1 and CDR2 from the germline V gene are MNHNS and SASEGT. The CDR3 DNA reads as TGTGCCAGCAGCCTCGCCGTCAGGGGCTCTGGCTACACCTTC. It codes for CASSLAVRGSGYTF.

This rearrangement joins TRBV7-2 to TRBJ2-1; D perhaps matches TRBD2 (6 bases). Per germline, CDR1 SGHTA and CDR2 FQGNSA. CDR3 length: 15 residues. V dropped 5 bases and J dropped 9 bases, with 20 bases sitting between them. CDR3 residues: CASSPRSGEAVEQFF. The DNA of the CDR3 is TGTGCCAGCAGCCCCCGTTCGGGGGAGGCCGTTGAGCAGTTCTTC.

This clonotype came up a few times. The J gene is TRBJ2-3, the V gene TRBV4-3; 8 nucleotides align to TRBD2. With 6 bases clipped from V and 2 bases from J, the junction kept 7 bases outside the gene matches. The V gene's germline CDR1 is LGHNA and CDR2 YSLEER. This CDR3 is 15 amino acids long. The chain's CDR3 is CASSMTGGNTDTQYF. CDR3 nucleotides: TGCGCCAGCAGTATGACGGGGGGGAACACAGATACGCAGTATTTT.

In its sample, this clonotype was seen a few times. The V and J genes are TRBV29-1 and TRBJ1-1, with 8 bases that match TRBD1. In germline, CDR1 is SQVTM, CDR2 ANQGSEA. The CDR3 loop spans 13 amino acids. J was trimmed by 0 bases and V by 7 bases; bases with no gene match: 4. The DNA of the CDR3 is TGCAGCGGCAACAGGGGGATGAACACTGAAGCTTTCTTT. It codes for CSGNRGMNTEAFF.

This clonotype was seen a handful of times. The chain couples TRBV5-1 to TRBJ2-7; TRBD1 is a possible D gene (5 bases). The CDR3 is made up of 15 amino acids. V lost 0 bases to trimming and J lost 2 bases, with 12 bases between them. Germline CDR1 is SGHRS and CDR2 is YFSETQ. DNA for the CDR3: TGCGCCAGCAGCTTGGATTCGCAGGGCCCCTACGAGCAGTACTTC. Encoded protein: CASSLDSQGPYEQYF.

The chain carries TRBV20-1 and TRBJ2-3; 16 bases are shared with TRBD2. The length of the CDR3 is 18 residues. Germline loops: CDR1 DFQATT, CDR2 SNEGSKA (reference sequence). Trimming at V came to 1 base and at J to 2 bases, leaving 6 bases not matched to a gene. CDR3 coding DNA: TGCAGTGCTAGAGCGGGACTAGCGGGGGGGCGGGACACAGATACGCAGTATTTT. Translated, it gives CSARAGLAGGRDTDTQYF.

This clonotype turned up a few times. The gene calls are TRBV6-1 and TRBJ2-4; perhaps TRBD1 as D (5 bases). Germline-derived CDR1 and CDR2 are MNHNS and SASEGT. This CDR3 region has 13 residues. The V end was cut by 10 bases, the J end by 0 bases, with 10 bases between. The CDR3 reads CAIAGLAKNIQYF. For the CDR3, the DNA is TGTGCCATCGCAGGGCTAGCCAAAAACATTCAGTACTTC.

The sample holds a few counts of this clonotype. The chain carries TRBV7-2 and TRBJ2-3; no clear D gene. Germline loops: CDR1 SGHTA, CDR2 FQGNSA. The CDR3 covers 12 residues. V shed 5 bases and J shed 7 bases, with 10 bases lying between them. CDR3 protein: CASSQDSYTQYF. The CDR3 DNA follows: TGTGCCAGCAGCCAGGATTCCTATACGCAGTATTTT. Full variable domain (rest looked up from reference TRBV7-2 and TRBJ2-3): GAGVSQSPSNKVTEKGKDVELRCDPISGHTALYWYRQSLGQGLEFLIYFQGNSAPDKSGLPSDRFSAERTGGSVSTLTIQRTQQEDSAVYLCASSQDSYTQYFGPGTRLTVL.

The V and J genes are TRBV12-3 or TRBV12-4 and TRBJ2-3; no reliable D call. CDR3 length equals 14 residues. V lost 3 bases to trimming and J lost 1 base, with 8 bases between them. The CDR3 coding sequence is TGTGCCAGCAGTTTCTTGGTTCGCACAGATACGCAGTATTTT. Amino acid sequence: CASSFLVRTDTQYF.

This chain joins TRBV19 and TRBJ1-5, with 8 bases aligning to TRBD1. The germline CDR1 and CDR2 sequences are LNHDA and SQIVND (reference sequence). Germline trimming cut 10 bases from V and 9 bases from J; bases unmatched to any gene: 14. The CDR3 length is 14 residues. CDR3 residues: CATGQGAGRGPQHF. The CDR3 DNA follows: TGTGCCACCGGACAGGGAGCGGGTAGGGGGCCCCAGCATTTT.

The chain combines TRBV20-1 with TRBJ2-3; TRBD1 matches 9 bases. From germline, CDR1 is DFQATT and CDR2 SNEGSKA (reference sequence). V lost 4 bases to trimming and J lost 0 bases; unmatched junction nucleotides: 17. The CDR3 runs to 19 residues. CDR3 in amino acids: CSATGQGNAGTTSTDTQYF. The CDR3 nucleotides are TGCAGTGCTACGGGACAGGGAAATGCCGGGACCACGAGCACAGATACGCAGTATTTT.

The sample holds a few counts of this clonotype. The chain has TRBV3-1 and TRBJ1-6; D unclear. The CDR3 extends over 18 amino acids. Germline V gives CDR1 LGHDT, CDR2 YNNKEL (reference sequence). V was pared by 1 base and J by 9 bases, with 22 bases between. The chain's CDR3 is CASSQAVTHTVVGSPLHF. The CDR3 region has the DNA TGTGCCAGCAGCCAAGCGGTCACGCACACGGTCGTCGGTTCACCCCTCCACTTT.

This chain links TRBV9 with TRBJ2-2, with a possible D match to TRBD1 (6 bases). V dropped 3 bases and J dropped 6 bases, with 15 bases sitting between them. The CDR3 length is 15 residues. Germline assignment: CDR1 SGDLS and CDR2 YYNGEE. Here the CDR3 reads CASSATATGPGELFF. CDR3 DNA: TGTGCCAGCAGCGCCACCGCTACAGGGCCCGGGGAGCTGTTTTTT.

The chain has TRBV4-2 and TRBJ2-3; TRBD2 matches at 10 bases. The V gene end was trimmed by 4 bases and the J gene end by 2 bases; junction bases not matched to a gene: 6. Germline values: CDR1 LGHNA, CDR2 YNFKEQ. This CDR3 has 16 residues. CDR3 DNA sequence: TGTGCCAGCAGCCGAAAAAGCGGGAGGGTCACAGATACGCAGTATTTT. It translates to CASSRKSGRVTDTQYF.

This chain uses TRBV6-1 with TRBJ2-7; 7 positions match TRBD1. V trimming: 5 bases; J trimming: 6 bases; junction bases outside the gene matches: 10. The CDR3 spans 14 residues. In germline, CDR1 is MNHNS, CDR2 SASEGT. The CDR3 is CASSPHTGVSEQYF. The CDR3 DNA reads TGTGCCAGCAGTCCTCACACAGGGGTCAGCGAGCAGTACTTC.

This clonotype has just a few counts. The CDR3 loop is CASSLSRNPYEQYF. The CDR3 DNA follows: TGTGCCAGCAGTTTATCTCGCAACCCTTACGAGCAGTACTTC. The chain uses TRBV27 and TRBJ2-7, with no clear D. Germline loops: CDR1 MNHEY, CDR2 SMNVEV (reference sequence). Trimming shortened V by 0 bases and J by 4 bases, and 10 bases separated the two germline ends. CDR3 length: 14 amino acids.